Listed below are T cell receptor beta chains from one sample, sequenced in a study of naive and memory T cell subsets. One entry per CDR3 protein, called by TCRdb with MiXCR from the UMI-ligation and nested PCR reads. The data contain roughly 140,000 distinct CDR3 sequences, approximately 20% of them singletons. The specimen sequenced was naive CD8+ T cells from blood. These receptors all stem from a human donor in good health. CDR3s include the opening cysteine and the closing phenylalanine or tryptophan. Fields, in order: D gene, clone size, J gene, V gene, CDR3 DNA, CDR3 protein. The D gene is left open where the match is weak. Part of the rows lack a size; the others show once, few, many or a class for expanded clones.

D: -; size: few; J: TRBJ1-1; V: TRBV7-6; DNA: TGTGCCAGCAGGTCCGTTTTGGGAGGGAGGACTGAAGCTTTCTTT; CDR3: CASRSVLGGRTEAFF
D: -; size: -; J: TRBJ1-4; V: TRBV28; DNA: TGTGCCAGCAGCCCCGACAGCGGAGGACATGATGAAAAACTGTTTTTT; CDR3: CASSPDSGGHDEKLFF
D: TRBD1; size: -; J: TRBJ2-7; V: TRBV4-1; DNA: TGCGCCAGCAGCCAGGGGGGACAGGGGCCCTACGAGCAGTACTTC; CDR3: CASSQGGQGPYEQYF
D: -; size: many; J: TRBJ1-1; V: TRBV6-5; DNA: TGTGCCAGCGACCTCTCGAGGGGGACTCGGACTGAAGCTTTCTTT; CDR3: CASDLSRGTRTEAFF
D: -; size: -; J: TRBJ1-4; V: TRBV29-1; DNA: TGCAGCGTTGAAGACTTGGAGGATGAAAAACTGTTTTTT; CDR3: CSVEDLEDEKLFF
D: TRBD2; size: -; J: TRBJ2-4; V: TRBV28; DNA: TGTGCCAGCAGTTTAGTCCTAGCGGGAGACGCCAAAAACATTCAGTACTTC; CDR3: CASSLVLAGDAKNIQYF
D: TRBD1; size: few; J: TRBJ1-6; V: TRBV6-6; DNA: TGTGCCAGCAGTTCCCGACAGGGAAAGAAGGTTCAGGCCTGGGCCCTCCACTTT; CDR3: CASSSRQGKKVQAWALHF
D: TRBD1; size: many; J: TRBJ2-4; V: TRBV3-1; DNA: TGTGCCAGCAGCTCCTTCCCCGGGACAGGCGGACGTGGGGCCAAAAACATTCAGTACTTC; CDR3: CASSSFPGTGGRGAKNIQYF
D: -; size: once; J: TRBJ2-5; V: TRBV19; DNA: TGTGCCAGTAGTATACAGGGAGGCGAGACCCAGTACTTC; CDR3: CASSIQGGETQYF
D: -; size: many; J: TRBJ2-5; V: TRBV25-1; DNA: TGTGCCAGCAGTGATTCTGGGATGGTAGAGACCCAGTACTTC; CDR3: CASSDSGMVETQYF
D: TRBD2; size: -; J: TRBJ2-2; V: TRBV5-1; DNA: TGCGCCAGCAGCTTGACGGGAGGCGGGGAGCTGTTTTTT; CDR3: CASSLTGGGELFF
D: TRBD2; size: -; J: TRBJ2-4; V: TRBV6-2/TRBV6-3; DNA: TGTGCCAGCAGTTACCCCGCAGCGGGAGACTTTATTAACATTCAGTACTTC; CDR3: CASSYPAAGDFINIQYF
D: -; size: -; J: TRBJ2-1; V: TRBV14; DNA: TGTGCCAGCAGCCAAGTTGTCCATGAGCAGTTCTTC; CDR3: CASSQVVHEQFF
D: TRBD1; size: many; J: TRBJ1-6; V: TRBV6-5; DNA: TGTGCCAGCAGTTACTCAGGGGGCAGTTCACCCCTCCACTTT; CDR3: CASSYSGGSSPLHF
D: -; size: many; J: TRBJ1-5; V: TRBV2; DNA: TGTGCCAGCGCGTCGCAGGACAATCAGCCCCAGCATTTT; CDR3: CASASQDNQPQHF
D: -; size: few; J: TRBJ2-1; V: TRBV5-6; DNA: TGTGCCAGCAGCTTCTCCAGGGGCCTGGATGAGCAGTTCTTC; CDR3: CASSFSRGLDEQFF
D: -; size: few; J: TRBJ2-4; V: TRBV5-1; DNA: TGCGCCAGCAGCTTGGCCGGGGAGTCTGAGTACTTC; CDR3: CASSLAGESEYF
D: -; size: -; J: TRBJ2-6; V: TRBV28; DNA: TGTGCCAGCAGTTTCTCCCCGGGACAAGGGGCCCTGAGGGCCAACGTCCTGACTTTC; CDR3: CASSFSPGQGALRANVLTF
D: -; size: -; J: TRBJ2-3; V: TRBV4-3; DNA: TGCGCCAGCAGCCAAGTTGGGAATCCAGATACGCAGTATTTT; CDR3: CASSQVGNPDTQYF
D: -; size: once; J: TRBJ2-1; V: TRBV7-2; DNA: TGTGCCAGCAGCTTACGGGGTGACGAGCAGTTCTTC; CDR3: CASSLRGDEQFF
D: -; size: -; J: TRBJ2-1; V: TRBV28; DNA: TGTGCCAGCAGTTTCGGAGGGACGAATGAGCAGTTCTTC; CDR3: CASSFGGTNEQFF
D: TRBD2; size: -; J: TRBJ2-7; V: TRBV11-3; DNA: TGTGCCAGCAGCTTTACGGACGGGGGGGAGCAGTACTTC; CDR3: CASSFTDGGEQYF
D: -; size: -; J: TRBJ1-5; V: TRBV29-1; DNA: TGCAGCGTCGGGACTTCTAGCAATCAGCCCCAGCATTTT; CDR3: CSVGTSSNQPQHF
D: -; size: -; J: TRBJ2-5; V: TRBV6-5; DNA: TGTGCCACCGGCGAGCTGTACCAAGAGACCCAGTACTTC; CDR3: CATGELYQETQYF
D: TRBD1; size: -; J: TRBJ1-2; V: TRBV27; DNA: TGTGCCAGCAGATACGGGACAGGGTTCCCAAACTATGGCTACACCTTC; CDR3: CASRYGTGFPNYGYTF
D: -; size: few; J: TRBJ1-1; V: TRBV6-2/TRBV6-3; DNA: TGTGCCAGCAGTTACCCAAGACAGTCGCCAAACACTGAAGCTTTCTTT; CDR3: CASSYPRQSPNTEAFF
D: TRBD1; size: once; J: TRBJ2-1; V: TRBV12-3/TRBV12-4; DNA: TGTGCCAGCAGCCCGGACAGGGGGCGAGGGGCCCCCAATGAGCAGTTCTTC; CDR3: CASSPDRGRGAPNEQFF
D: -; size: -; J: TRBJ2-3; V: TRBV6-4; DNA: TGTGCCAGCAGTGCTTCGGGGACAGATACGCAGTATTTT; CDR3: CASSASGTDTQYF
D: TRBD2; size: once; J: TRBJ2-7; V: TRBV29-1; DNA: TGCAGCGTTTCCCCTACCTCGAGCGTGGTAGCGGGGGAGCAGTACTTC; CDR3: CSVSPTSSVVAGEQYF
D: TRBD1; size: -; J: TRBJ1-2; V: TRBV7-6; DNA: TGTGCCAGCAGCTCGGACCCGGGACAGAGATTCACCTTC; CDR3: CASSSDPGQRFTF
D: -; size: -; J: TRBJ2-2; V: TRBV28; DNA: TGTGCCAGCAGTTTGCGGTTGAACACCGGGGAGCTGTTTTTT; CDR3: CASSLRLNTGELFF
D: TRBD1; size: few; J: TRBJ1-5; V: TRBV4-1; DNA: TGCGCCAGCAGCCCGACAGGGGCGGGGAATCAGCCCCAGCATTTT; CDR3: CASSPTGAGNQPQHF
D: -; size: once; J: TRBJ2-1; V: TRBV3-1; DNA: TGTGCCAGCAGCCAAGGGGATTTCGTTAATGAGCAGTTCTTC; CDR3: CASSQGDFVNEQFF
D: -; size: -; J: TRBJ2-2; V: TRBV27; DNA: TGTGCCAGCAGTTTCGGCATTCCCACCGGGGAGCTGTTTTTT; CDR3: CASSFGIPTGELFF
D: TRBD2; size: -; J: TRBJ2-1; V: TRBV28; DNA: TGTGCCAGCAGTTGGATCGTTCAAGGACTAGCGGGAGGGAACCAGAACAATGAGCAGTTCTTC; CDR3: CASSWIVQGLAGGNQNNEQFF
D: -; size: -; J: TRBJ2-1; V: TRBV27; DNA: TGTGCCAGCAGTTTCGGGGGCTCCTACAATGAGCAGTTCTTC; CDR3: CASSFGGSYNEQFF
D: -; size: -; J: TRBJ1-1; V: TRBV2; DNA: TGTGCCAGCAGTGACGGGGACTTGAACACTGAAGCTTTCTTT; CDR3: CASSDGDLNTEAFF
D: TRBD2; size: -; J: TRBJ2-7; V: TRBV19; DNA: TGTGCCAGTAGCACCACCGGGGGGGCCTACGAGCAGTACTTC; CDR3: CASSTTGGAYEQYF
D: TRBD2; size: -; J: TRBJ2-1; V: TRBV6-1; DNA: TGTGCCAGCAGTGAGTCGGGAGGGACAACCCACTTGTGGGGCAATGAGCAGTTCTTC; CDR3: CASSESGGTTHLWGNEQFF
D: TRBD2; size: -; J: TRBJ2-1; V: TRBV7-9; DNA: TGTGCCAGCAGCTTCTTAGCGGGAGTATTTGGCAATGAGCAGATCTTC; CDR3: CASSFLAGVFGNEQIF
D: -; size: -; J: TRBJ1-2; V: TRBV2; DNA: TGTGCCAGCAGTGAGTCAGGACCCTATGGCTACACCTTC; CDR3: CASSESGPYGYTF
D: -; size: -; J: TRBJ2-7; V: TRBV6-5; DNA: TGTTCCGCTCGGGGTTTCCACGAGCAGTACTTC; CDR3: CSARGFHEQYF